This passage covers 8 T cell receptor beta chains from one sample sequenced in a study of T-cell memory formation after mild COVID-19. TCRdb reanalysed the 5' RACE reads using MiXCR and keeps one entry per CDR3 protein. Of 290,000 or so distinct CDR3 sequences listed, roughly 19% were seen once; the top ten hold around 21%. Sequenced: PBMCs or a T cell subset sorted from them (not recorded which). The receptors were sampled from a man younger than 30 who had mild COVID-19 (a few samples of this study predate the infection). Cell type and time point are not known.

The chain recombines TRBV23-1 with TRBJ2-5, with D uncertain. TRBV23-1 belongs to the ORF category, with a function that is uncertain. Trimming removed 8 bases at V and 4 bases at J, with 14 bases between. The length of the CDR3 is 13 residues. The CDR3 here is CASPSWCPETQYF. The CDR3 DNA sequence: TGCGCCAGCCCGAGTTGGTGCCCAGAGACCCAGTACTTC.

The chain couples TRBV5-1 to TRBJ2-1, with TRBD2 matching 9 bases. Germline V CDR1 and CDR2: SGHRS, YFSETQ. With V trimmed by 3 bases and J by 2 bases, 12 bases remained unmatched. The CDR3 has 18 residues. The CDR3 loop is CASSSRGGASGTYNEQFF. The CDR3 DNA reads TGCGCCAGCAGCTCCCGTGGAGGTGCTAGCGGGACCTACAATGAGCAGTTCTTC.

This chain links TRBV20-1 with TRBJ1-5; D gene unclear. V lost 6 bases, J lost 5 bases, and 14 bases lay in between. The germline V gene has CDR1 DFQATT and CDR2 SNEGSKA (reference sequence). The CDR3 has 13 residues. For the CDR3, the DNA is TGCAGTGCCCAGAGTGCGGGGTATCAGCCCCAGCATTTT. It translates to CSAQSAGYQPQHF.

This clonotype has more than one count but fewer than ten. The CDR3: CASSFQRGGGETQYF. CDR3 coding DNA: TGTGCCAGCAGCTTCCAGCGGGGGGGCGGTGAGACCCAGTACTTC. V is TRBV7-2 and J is TRBJ2-5; TRBD2 aligns across 10 bases. Germline CDR1 and CDR2: SGHTA and FQGNSA. There are 15 residues in the CDR3. Trimming removed 3 bases from V and 5 bases from J; junction bases left unmatched: 6.

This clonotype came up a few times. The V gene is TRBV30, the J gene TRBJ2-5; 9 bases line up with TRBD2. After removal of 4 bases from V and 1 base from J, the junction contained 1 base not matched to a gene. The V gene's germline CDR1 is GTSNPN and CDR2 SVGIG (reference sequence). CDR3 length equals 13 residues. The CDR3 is CAWTSGAQETQYF. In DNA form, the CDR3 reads TGTGCCTGGACTAGCGGGGCCCAAGAGACCCAGTACTTC.

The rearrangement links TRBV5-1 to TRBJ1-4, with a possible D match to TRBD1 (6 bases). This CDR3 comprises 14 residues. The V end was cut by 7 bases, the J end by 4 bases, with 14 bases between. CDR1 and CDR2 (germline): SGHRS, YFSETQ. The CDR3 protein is CASQQGSFNEKLFF. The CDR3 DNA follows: TGCGCCAGCCAACAGGGCTCTTTTAATGAAAAACTGTTTTTT.

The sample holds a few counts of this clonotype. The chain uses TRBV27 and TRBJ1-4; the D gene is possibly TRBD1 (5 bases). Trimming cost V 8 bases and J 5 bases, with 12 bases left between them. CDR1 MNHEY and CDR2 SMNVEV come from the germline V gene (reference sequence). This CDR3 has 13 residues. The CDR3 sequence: CASRGRRNEKLFF. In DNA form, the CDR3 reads TGTGCCAGCCGGGGCAGGAGGAATGAAAAACTGTTTTTT.

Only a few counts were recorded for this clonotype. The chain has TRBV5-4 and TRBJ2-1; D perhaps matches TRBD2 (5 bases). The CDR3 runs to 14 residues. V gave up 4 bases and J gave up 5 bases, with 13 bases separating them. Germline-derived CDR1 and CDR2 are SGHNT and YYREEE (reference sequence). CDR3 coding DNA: TGTGCCAGCAGCATCGCTGGCGGGCACAATGAGCAGTTCTTC. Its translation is CASSIAGGHNEQFF.